This paragraph covers one T cell receptor beta chain sequence. Its antigen is unidentified. Repertoires were generated with immunoSEQ multiplex PCR, while TCRdb's copy carries only in-frame clones and drops some. The sample lists about 140,000 clones; about 92% were seen once. The CDR3 spans 15 residues. This sample stems from a study of T cell responses to AZD1222 COVID-19 vaccine. Findings and caveats of the study: Only 5 or 6 people who got AZD1222 tested seropositive at baseline. Among vaccine-associated CD4 TCRs, coverage spanned spike, with dominance at 160-218 and 743-854.

Sequencing was performed on peripheral blood, taken on day 0 of MenACWY control vaccination. The rearrangement links TRBV12-1 to TRBJ2-7. TRBV12-1 is deemed a pseudogene. The TCR comes from an adult in good health. CDR3 nucleotide sequence: TGTGCCAGCAGCTTTATTCGCGGACCGGCCGACGAGCAGTACTTC. Encoded protein: CASSFIRGPADEQYF.